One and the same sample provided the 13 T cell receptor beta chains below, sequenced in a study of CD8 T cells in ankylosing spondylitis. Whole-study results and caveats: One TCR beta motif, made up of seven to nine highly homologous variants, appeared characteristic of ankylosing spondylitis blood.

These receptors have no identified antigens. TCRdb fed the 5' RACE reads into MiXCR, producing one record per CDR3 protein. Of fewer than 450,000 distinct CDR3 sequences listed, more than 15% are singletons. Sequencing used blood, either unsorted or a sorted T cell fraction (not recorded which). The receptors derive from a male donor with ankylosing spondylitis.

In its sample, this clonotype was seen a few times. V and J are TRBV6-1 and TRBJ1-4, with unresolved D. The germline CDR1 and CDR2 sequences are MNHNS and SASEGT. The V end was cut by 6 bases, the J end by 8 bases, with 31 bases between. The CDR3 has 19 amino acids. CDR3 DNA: TGTGCCAGCAGAACAATAAGCCATCGTCCGGGTCCCGCGGGAGAAAAACTGTTTTTT. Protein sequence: CASRTISHRPGPAGEKLFF.

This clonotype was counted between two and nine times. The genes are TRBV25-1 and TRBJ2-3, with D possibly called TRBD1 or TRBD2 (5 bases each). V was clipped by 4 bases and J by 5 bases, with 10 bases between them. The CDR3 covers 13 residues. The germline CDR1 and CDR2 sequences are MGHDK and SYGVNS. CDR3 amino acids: CASSVSGRDTQYF. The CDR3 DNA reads TGTGCCAGCAGTGTATCAGGGAGAGATACGCAGTATTTT. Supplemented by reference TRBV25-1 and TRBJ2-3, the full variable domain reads EADIYQTPRYLVIGTGKKITLECSQTMGHDKMYWYQQDPGMELHLIHYSYGVNSTEKGDLSSESTVSRIRTEHFPLTLESARPSHTSQYLCASSVSGRDTQYFGPGTRLTVL.

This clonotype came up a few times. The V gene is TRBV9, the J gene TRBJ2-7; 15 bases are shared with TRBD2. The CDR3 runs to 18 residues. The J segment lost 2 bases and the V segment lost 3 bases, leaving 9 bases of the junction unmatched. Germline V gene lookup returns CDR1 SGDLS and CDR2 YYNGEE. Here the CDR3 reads CASSAGTSGRSRTYEQYF. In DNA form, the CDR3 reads TGTGCCAGCAGCGCCGGGACTAGCGGGAGGTCGCGGACCTACGAGCAGTACTTC.

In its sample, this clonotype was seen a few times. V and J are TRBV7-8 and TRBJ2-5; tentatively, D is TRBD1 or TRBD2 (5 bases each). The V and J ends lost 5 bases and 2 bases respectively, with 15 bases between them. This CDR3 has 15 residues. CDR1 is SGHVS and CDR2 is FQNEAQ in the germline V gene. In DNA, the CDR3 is TGTGCCAGCAGCATCAAAGGAGGACAACAAGAGACCCAGTACTTC. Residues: CASSIKGGQQETQYF. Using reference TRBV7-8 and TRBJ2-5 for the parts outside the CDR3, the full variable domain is GAGVSQSPRYKVAKRGQDVALRCDPISGHVSLFWYQQALGQGPEFLTYFQNEAQLDKSGLPSDRFFAERPEGSVSTLKIQRTQQEDSAVYLCASSIKGGQQETQYFGPGTRLLVL.

The DNA for the CDR3 is TGTGCCAGCTTCACCGGGGGGTCAGAGACCCAGTACTTC. Translating it yields CASFTGGSETQYF. The rearrangement links TRBV18 to TRBJ2-5, with 7 bases fitting TRBD2. The CDR3 has 13 residues. The junction had 6 bases not matched to a gene; V was cut back by 7 bases and J by 4 bases. Looked up from germline, CDR1 is KGHSH and CDR2 is LQKENI.

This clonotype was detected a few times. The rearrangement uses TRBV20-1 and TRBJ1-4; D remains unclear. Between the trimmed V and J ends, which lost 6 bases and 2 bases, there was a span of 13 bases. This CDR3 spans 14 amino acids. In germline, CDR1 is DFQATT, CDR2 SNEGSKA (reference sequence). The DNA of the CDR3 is TGCAGTGCCGAGACGGGGAAGACTAATGAAAAACTGTTTTTT. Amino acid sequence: CSAETGKTNEKLFF.

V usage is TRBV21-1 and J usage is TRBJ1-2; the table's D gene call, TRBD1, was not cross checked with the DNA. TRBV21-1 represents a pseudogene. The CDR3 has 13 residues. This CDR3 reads CASSTWTGRGYTF. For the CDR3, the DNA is TGTGCCAGCAGCACTTGGACAGGGAGAGGCTACACCTTC.

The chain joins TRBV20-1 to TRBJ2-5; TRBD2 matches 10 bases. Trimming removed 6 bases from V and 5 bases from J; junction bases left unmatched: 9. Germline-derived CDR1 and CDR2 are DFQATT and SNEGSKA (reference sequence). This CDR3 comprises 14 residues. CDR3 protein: CSASSGGPSETQYF. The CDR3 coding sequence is TGCAGTGCGTCTAGCGGGGGCCCGTCCGAGACCCAGTACTTC.

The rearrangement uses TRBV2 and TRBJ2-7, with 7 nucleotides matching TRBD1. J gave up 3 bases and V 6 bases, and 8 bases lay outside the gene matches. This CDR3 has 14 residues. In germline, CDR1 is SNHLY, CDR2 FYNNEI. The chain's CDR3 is CASRRGQADYEQYF. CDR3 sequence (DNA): TGTGCCAGCAGGAGAGGACAGGCGGACTACGAGCAGTACTTC. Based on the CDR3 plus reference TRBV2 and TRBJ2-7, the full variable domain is EPEVTQTPSHQVTQMGQEVILRCVPISNHLYFYWYRQILGQKVEFLVSFYNNEISEKSEIFDDQFSVERPDGSNFTLKIRSTKLEDSAMYFCASRRGQADYEQYFGPGTRLTVT.

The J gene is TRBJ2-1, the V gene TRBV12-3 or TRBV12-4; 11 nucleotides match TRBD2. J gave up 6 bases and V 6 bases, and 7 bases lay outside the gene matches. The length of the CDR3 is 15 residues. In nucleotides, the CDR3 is TGTGCCAGCAGACCAGTCGGGACTAGCGGCAATGAGCAGTTCTTC. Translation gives CASRPVGTSGNEQFF.

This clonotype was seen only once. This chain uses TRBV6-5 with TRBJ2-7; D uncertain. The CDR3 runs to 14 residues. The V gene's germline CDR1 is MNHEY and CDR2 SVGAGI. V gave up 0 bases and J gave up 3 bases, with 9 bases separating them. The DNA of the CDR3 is TGTGCCAGCAGTTACTCGTCACCAGGCTACGAGCAGTACTTC. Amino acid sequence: CASSYSSPGYEQYF.

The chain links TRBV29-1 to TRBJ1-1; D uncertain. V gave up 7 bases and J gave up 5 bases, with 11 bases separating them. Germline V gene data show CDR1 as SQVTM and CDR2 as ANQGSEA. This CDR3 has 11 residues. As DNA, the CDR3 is TGCAGCGGCTTTTCGGGGACTGAAGCTTTCTTT. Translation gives CSGFSGTEAFF.

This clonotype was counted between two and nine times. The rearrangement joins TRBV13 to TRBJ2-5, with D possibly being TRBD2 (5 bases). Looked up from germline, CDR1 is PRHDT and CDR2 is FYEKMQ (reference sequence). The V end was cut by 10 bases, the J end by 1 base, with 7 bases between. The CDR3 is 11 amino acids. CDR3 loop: CANGIQETQYF. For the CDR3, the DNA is TGTGCCAACGGGATCCAAGAGACCCAGTACTTC.